These 17 T cell receptor beta chains came from one sample sequenced in a study of neurological immune-mediated disorders (dated 2019 in TCRdb). Library preparation used 5' RACE. The sample was run on an Illumina HiSeq 2500. TCRdb took the public reads, trimmed them with fastp at Q25, ran MiXCR for clone calling and kept in-frame beta chains. Merged by CDR3 protein, the rows form single entries marked with the most common genes and DNA. The sample table contains some 38,000 distinct CDR3 sequences; only one count was recorded for roughly 4.8% of them. The ten largest make up roughly 9% of the sample. The specimen sequenced was CD4+ T cells from blood. These receptor sequences come from a young man in good health.

Many counts were recorded for this clonotype. The V gene is TRBV6-2 or TRBV6-3, the J gene TRBJ2-1; D remains ambiguous. The CDR3 spans 14 residues. The V end was cut by 0 bases, the J end by 3 bases, with 6 bases between. Germline V lookup: CDR1 MNHEY, CDR2 SVGEGT. In nucleotides, the CDR3 is TGTGCCAGCAGTTACTCCGAAAACTACAATGAGCAGTTCTTC. It codes for CASSYSENYNEQFF.

This clonotype was recorded at least ten times. The V call is TRBV5-1, the J call TRBJ2-7, with 7 nucleotides matching TRBD1. Trimming removed 5 bases from V and 3 bases from J; junction bases left unmatched: 5. Germline V gives CDR1 SGHRS, CDR2 YFSETQ. The CDR3 contains 13 residues. The CDR3 loop is CASSYGTDYEQYF. The CDR3 DNA is TGCGCCAGCAGTTATGGGACAGACTACGAGCAGTACTTC.

There are many counts of this clonotype. The V gene is TRBV5-1, the J gene TRBJ1-1; D gene unclear. The CDR3 loop spans 14 amino acids. V lost 1 base and J 5 bases, leaving 12 bases between the germline ends. Germline loops: CDR1 SGHRS, CDR2 YFSETQ. The chain's CDR3 is CASSLLGMGTEAFF. The CDR3 DNA sequence: TGCGCCAGCAGCTTGCTAGGGATGGGGACTGAAGCTTTCTTT. Full variable domain (remainder filled in from reference TRBV5-1 and TRBJ1-1): KAGVTQTPRYLIKTRGQQVTLSCSPISGHRSVSWYQQTPGQGLQFLFEYFSETQRNKGNFPGRFSGRQFSNSRSEMNVSTLELGDSALYLCASSLLGMGTEAFFGQGTRLTVV.

This clonotype was seen ten or more times. This chain connects TRBV5-1 to TRBJ2-7; D possibly corresponds to TRBD1 (6 bases). The CDR3 has 11 amino acids. Trimming removed 5 bases at V and 3 bases at J, with 6 bases between. The germline gives CDR1 SGHRS, CDR2 YFSETQ. The CDR3 loop reads CASRDSYEQYF. In DNA form, the CDR3 reads TGCGCCAGCAGGGACAGCTACGAGCAGTACTTC.

This clonotype was seen at least ten times. The chain links TRBV20-1 to TRBJ2-1, with D possibly TRBD2 on 6 matching bases. Germline V gene lookup returns CDR1 DFQATT and CDR2 SNEGSKA (reference sequence). This CDR3 contains 14 residues. V lost 4 bases to trimming and J lost 4 bases, with 14 bases between them. The CDR3 bases are TGCAGTGCTATATTTACCGGGGGATACAATGAGCAGTTCTTC. Translating gives CSAIFTGGYNEQFF.

At least ten counts were recorded for this clonotype. The genes are TRBV3-1 and TRBJ1-5; 9 bases align to TRBD1. CDR3 length equals 16 residues. V lost 4 bases, J lost 7 bases, and 11 bases stayed unmatched. CDR1 and CDR2 from the germline V gene are LGHDT and YNNKEL (reference sequence). The CDR3 DNA follows: TGTGCCAGCAGCCTACGGAAGGGGGACAGGGCACAGCCCCAGCATTTT. It encodes CASSLRKGDRAQPQHF. Full variable domain (outside the CDR3, taken from reference TRBV3-1 and TRBJ1-5): DTAVSQTPKYLVTQMGNDKSIKCEQNLGHDTMYWYKQDSKKFLKIMFSYNNKELIINETVPNRFSPKSPDKAHLNLHINSLELGDSAVYFCASSLRKGDRAQPQHFGDGTRLSIL.

This clonotype was found many times. This rearrangement joins TRBV20-1 to TRBJ1-1; D gene ambiguous. The V end lost 4 bases, the J end lost 5 bases, and 17 bases lay between the germline ends. The CDR3 is 14 residues long. Germline V gene sequence: CDR1 DFQATT, CDR2 SNEGSKA (reference sequence). As DNA, the CDR3 is TGCAGTGCTACCCCTGCGGGGAGGTCGACTGAAGCTTTCTTT. Its protein is CSATPAGRSTEAFF.

As to this clonotype: One end of the junction varies from germline; a read error may be responsible. The gene calls are TRBV12-3 or TRBV12-4 and TRBJ1-1; D is possibly TRBD1 (5 bases). The CDR3 is 14 amino acids. CDR3 sequence (DNA): TGTACCAGCAGTCCTTGGGGGGGAGGCACTGAAGCTTTCTTT. Protein: CTSSPWGGGTEAFF.

The rearrangement uses TRBV7-9 and TRBJ2-7, with D tentatively TRBD1 (6 bases). CDR1 SEHNR and CDR2 FQNEAQ come from the germline V gene (reference sequence). There are 13 residues in the CDR3. The V end lost 3 bases, the J end lost 3 bases, and 9 bases lay between the germline ends. CDR3 region: CASSFGQIYEQYF. The CDR3 DNA is TGTGCCAGCAGCTTCGGACAGATCTACGAGCAGTACTTC.

This clonotype has at least ten counts. DNA of the CDR3: TGTGCCATCAGCCTCGGGGAGGGGGCTGGTTACACCTTC. It specifies CAISLGEGAGYTF. The chain combines TRBV10-3 with TRBJ1-2, with 7 bases that match TRBD1. The CDR3 totals 13 residues. CDR1 and CDR2 from the germline V gene are ENHRY and SYGVKD. V gave up 6 bases and J gave up 11 bases; unmatched junction bases: 12.

This clonotype has a count of ten or more. This chain connects TRBV7-2 to TRBJ1-1, with unresolved D. Germline values: CDR1 SGHTA, CDR2 FQGNSA. This CDR3 contains 14 residues. The V and J ends lost 5 bases and 1 base respectively, with 11 bases between them. CDR3 bases: TGTGCCAGCAGCCCCACCAGACAGAACACTGAAGCTTTCTTT. It specifies CASSPTRQNTEAFF. The whole variable domain, remainder taken from reference TRBV7-2 and TRBJ1-1, is GAGVSQSPSNKVTEKGKDVELRCDPISGHTALYWYRQSLGQGLEFLIYFQGNSAPDKSGLPSDRFSAERTGGSVSTLTIQRTQQEDSAVYLCASSPTRQNTEAFFGQGTRLTVV.

This clonotype was detected many times. The chain recombines TRBV6-5 with TRBJ2-3; either TRBD1 or TRBD2 may supply D (5 bases each). The germline gives CDR1 MNHEY, CDR2 SVGAGI. The V end lost 2 bases, the J end lost 8 bases, and 5 bases lay between the germline ends. The CDR3 has 11 amino acids. For the CDR3, the DNA is TGTGCCAGCAGTTACGGGGGTACGCAGTATTTT. Translated, it gives CASSYGGTQYF.

This clonotype has ten or more counts. The chain carries TRBV7-2 and TRBJ1-3; 8 nucleotides match TRBD1. This CDR3 is built from 17 residues. The germline CDR1 and CDR2 sequences are SGHTA and FQGNSA. J lost 0 bases, V lost 0 bases, and 4 bases had no gene match. CDR3 protein: CASSLAGGQDSGNTIYF. The CDR3 DNA reads TGTGCCAGCAGCTTAGCGGGGGGACAGGACTCTGGAAACACCATATATTTT.

The table lists this clonotype with many counts. V gene TRBV4-2 combines with J gene TRBJ1-2, with a weak D call TRBD1 (5 bases). The CDR3 sequence is 17 residues long. Germline loops: CDR1 LGHNA, CDR2 YNFKEQ. Trimming removed 0 bases from V and 3 bases from J, with 17 bases in between. The CDR3 reads CASSQDWGKTSDYGYTF. For the CDR3, the DNA is TGTGCCAGCAGCCAAGACTGGGGGAAAACGTCGGACTATGGCTACACCTTC.

This clonotype came up many times. This chain uses TRBV3-1 with TRBJ1-2; D gene uncertain. Trimming stripped 1 base from V and 4 bases from J, with 16 bases between. Per the germline V gene, CDR1 is LGHDT and CDR2 is YNNKEL (reference sequence). The CDR3 covers 16 residues. The CDR3 is CASSQGSSGGGYGYTF. The CDR3 DNA reads as TGTGCCAGCAGCCAAGGCTCTAGCGGAGGTGGCTATGGCTACACCTTC.

Details on this clonotype: One base away lies a much larger clone, so this may be a sequencing read error. The chain carries TRBV5-1 and TRBJ1-1; no firm D call. Germline V lookup: CDR1 SGHRS, CDR2 YFSETQ. This CDR3 has 15 amino acids. The CDR3 sequence: CSSSLSSLGSTEAFF. CDR3 sequence (DNA): TGCTCCAGCAGCTTGTCTTCCTTGGGTAGCACTGAAGCTTTCTTT.

This clonotype was observed at least ten times. V is TRBV11-2 and J is TRBJ1-5; D gene unclear. V lost 6 bases and J 7 bases, leaving 16 bases between the germline ends. CDR1 is SGHAT, CDR2 FQNNGV, per germline. This CDR3 has 14 residues. CDR3 region: CASSSGSPGQPQHF. The CDR3 bases are TGTGCCAGCAGTTCTGGGTCACCAGGCCAGCCCCAGCATTTT. Drawing the rest from reference TRBV11-2 and TRBJ1-5, the complete variable domain is EAGVAQSPRYKIIEKRQSVAFWCNPISGHATLYWYQQILGQGPKLLIQFQNNGVVDDSQLPKDRFSAERLKGVDSTLKIQPAKLEDSAVYLCASSSGSPGQPQHFGDGTRLSIL.